A selection of T cell receptor beta chains follows, all from one sample in a study of control samples from healthy donors and cancer patients. TCRdb keeps only in-frame clones here, not all; method: immunoSEQ multiplex PCR. The sample yields about 140,000 clones, 88% seen once. The specimen sequenced was blood. The receptors come from a woman in her 30s in good health. Both conserved end residues are part of each CDR3. The order of the fields is J gene, D gene, V gene, CDR3 protein. D genes are given only for firm matches.

j_gene: TRBJ1-1
d_gene: TRBD1
v_gene: TRBV29-1
CDR3aa: CSATQGGNTEAFF

j_gene: TRBJ1-1
d_gene: TRBD1
v_gene: TRBV18
CDR3aa: CASSSQGEGTEAFF

j_gene: TRBJ2-5
d_gene: .
v_gene: TRBV28
CDR3aa: CASTVPGLSEETQYF

j_gene: TRBJ2-5
d_gene: .
v_gene: TRBV29-1
CDR3aa: CSVESQETQYF

j_gene: TRBJ2-7
d_gene: TRBD2
v_gene: TRBV5-4
CDR3aa: CASSPGGRELAYEQYF

j_gene: TRBJ1-6
d_gene: TRBD1
v_gene: TRBV5-5
CDR3aa: CASSLAATGYSPLHF

j_gene: TRBJ2-7
d_gene: TRBD2
v_gene: TRBV7-8
CDR3aa: CASSSEPGTSSYEQYF

j_gene: TRBJ1-2
d_gene: TRBD1
v_gene: TRBV29-1
CDR3aa: CSGERTGEVGYTF

j_gene: TRBJ2-7
d_gene: .
v_gene: TRBV2
CDR3aa: CASSEGGRGSYEQYF

j_gene: TRBJ1-1
d_gene: .
v_gene: TRBV11-2
CDR3aa: CASSLNPYYTEAFF

j_gene: TRBJ2-7
d_gene: .
v_gene: TRBV15
CDR3aa: CATSRGPLVGAYEQYF

j_gene: TRBJ1-5
d_gene: .
v_gene: TRBV6-6
CDR3aa: CASSYSLGSNQPQHF

j_gene: TRBJ2-5
d_gene: TRBD2
v_gene: TRBV2
CDR3aa: CASSERSAGGWETQYF

j_gene: TRBJ1-4
d_gene: TRBD1
v_gene: TRBV7-9
CDR3aa: CASTHPDRGGKKLFF

j_gene: TRBJ1-5
d_gene: .
v_gene: TRBV19
CDR3aa: CASSIDESNQPQHF

j_gene: TRBJ2-3
d_gene: .
v_gene: TRBV18
CDR3aa: CASSPNTDTQYF